These 2 T cell receptor beta chains were sequenced from one sample in a study of T cell changes during pregnancy in multiple sclerosis. TCRdb keeps only in-frame clones here, not all; method: immunoSEQ multiplex PCR. This sample has some 34,000 clones, with approximately 92% found just once. The sample was CD4+ T cells from peripheral blood mononuclear cells, taken in the third trimester of pregnancy. Source of these receptors: a female donor in good health, enrolled as a control in a pregnancy study.

The V and J genes are TRBV5-8 and TRBJ2-3, with TRBD2 matching 10 bases. Per the germline V gene, CDR1 is SGHTS and CDR2 is YDEGEE. The CDR3 totals 20 residues. V lost 0 bases and J lost 0; bases outside the gene matches: 13. The CDR3 reads CASSLEIAGGLRGSTDTQYF. DNA of the CDR3: TGTGCCAGCAGCTTGGAGATAGCGGGGGGCCTTAGGGGCAGCACAGATACGCAGTATTTT. The variable domain in full, completed from reference TRBV5-8 and TRBJ2-3, reads EAGVTQSPTHLIKTRGQQATLRCSPISGHTSVYWYQQALGLGLQFLLWYDEGEERNRGNFPPRFSGRQFPNYSSELNVNALELEDSALYLCASSLEIAGGLRGSTDTQYFGPGTRLTVL.

This clone was counted once. The chain recombines TRBV4-2 with TRBJ1-5; D uncertain. Per germline, CDR1 LGHNA and CDR2 YNFKEQ. Trimming cost V 1 base and J 4 bases, with 11 bases left between them. The CDR3 is made up of 15 amino acids. The CDR3 bases are TGTGCCAGCAGCCAAGGTGAGGAGACTAATCAGCCCCAGCATTTT. Protein sequence: CASSQGEETNQPQHF.